Listed here are 3 T cell receptor beta chains from one sample, sequenced in a study of CD4+ T cells in melanoma. Generated by immunoSEQ multiplex PCR, the TCRdb table keeps only in-frame clones and is missing some. The sample consists of some 15,000 clones, 50% to 75% of them appearing once. Sequencing was done on a sample of cells from a culture (not recorded whether cultured in vitro). The receptors derive from a human donor with melanoma.

The chain employs TRBV4-1 and TRBJ1-5; tentative D call: TRBD1 (5 bases). This CDR3 has 15 amino acids. Trimming cost V 2 bases and J 4 bases, with 12 bases left between them. Germline CDR1 is MGHRA and CDR2 is YSYEKL. CDR3 in amino acids: CASSQSIDRNQPQHF. The CDR3 DNA sequence: TGCGCCAGCAGCCAATCAATAGACAGAAATCAGCCCCAGCATTTT.

V is TRBV19 and J is TRBJ1-1, with D unresolved. CDR3 length: 13 residues. Trimming stripped 2 bases from V and 1 base from J, with 5 bases between. Germline CDR1 LNHDA, CDR2 SQIVND (reference sequence). The CDR3 loop is CASSINQNTEAFF. CDR3 sequence (DNA): TGTGCCAGTAGTATAAACCAGAACACTGAAGCTTTCTTT.

This chain joins TRBV7-8 and TRBJ2-3; TRBD2 might be the D (5 bases). The V gene's germline CDR1 is SGHVS and CDR2 FQNEAQ. This CDR3 is 12 amino acids long. Trimming shortened V by 8 bases and J by 5 bases, and 11 bases separated the two germline ends. CDR3 loop: CASGSGLDTQYF. CDR3 nucleotide sequence: TGTGCCAGCGGCTCAGGACTAGATACGCAGTATTTT. The full variable domain, completed using reference TRBV7-8 and TRBJ2-3, is GAGVSQSPRYKVAKRGQDVALRCDPISGHVSLFWYQQALGQGPEFLTYFQNEAQLDKSGLPSDRFFAERPEGSVSTLKIQRTQQEDSAVYLCASGSGLDTQYFGPGTRLTVL.